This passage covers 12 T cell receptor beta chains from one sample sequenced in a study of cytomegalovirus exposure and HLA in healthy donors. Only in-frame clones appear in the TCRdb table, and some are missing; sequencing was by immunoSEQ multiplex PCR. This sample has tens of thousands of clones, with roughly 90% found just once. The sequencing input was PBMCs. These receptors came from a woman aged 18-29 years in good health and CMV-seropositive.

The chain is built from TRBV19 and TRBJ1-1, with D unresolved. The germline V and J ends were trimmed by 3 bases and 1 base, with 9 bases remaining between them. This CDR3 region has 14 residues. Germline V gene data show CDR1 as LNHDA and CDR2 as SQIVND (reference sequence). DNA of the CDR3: TGTGCCAGTAGTATCCGGCGGGCGAACACTGAAGCTTTCTTT. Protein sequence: CASSIRRANTEAFF.

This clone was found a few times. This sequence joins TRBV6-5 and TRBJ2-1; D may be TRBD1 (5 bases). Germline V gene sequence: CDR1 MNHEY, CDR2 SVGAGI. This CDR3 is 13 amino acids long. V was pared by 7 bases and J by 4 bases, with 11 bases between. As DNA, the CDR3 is TGTGCCAGCACCTCGACAGATTACAATGAGCAGTTCTTC. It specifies CASTSTDYNEQFF.

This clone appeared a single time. CDR3 residues: CASSYVPTGGLSNQPQHF. As DNA, the CDR3 is TGTGCCAGCAGTTACGTACCAACAGGGGGCCTTAGCAATCAGCCCCAGCATTTT. The chain links TRBV2 to TRBJ1-5, with TRBD1 identical over 9 bases. V gave up 5 bases and J gave up 0 bases; unmatched junction bases: 11. This CDR3 comprises 18 residues. Germline CDR1 reads SNHLY; CDR2 reads FYNNEI.

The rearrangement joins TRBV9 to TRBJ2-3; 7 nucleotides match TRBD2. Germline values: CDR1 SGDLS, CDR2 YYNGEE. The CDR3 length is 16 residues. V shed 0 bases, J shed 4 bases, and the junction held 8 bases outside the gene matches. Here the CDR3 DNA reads TGTGCCAGCAGCGTAGCTTCGGGGGGAATGGCAGATACGCAGTATTTT. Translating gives CASSVASGGMADTQYF.

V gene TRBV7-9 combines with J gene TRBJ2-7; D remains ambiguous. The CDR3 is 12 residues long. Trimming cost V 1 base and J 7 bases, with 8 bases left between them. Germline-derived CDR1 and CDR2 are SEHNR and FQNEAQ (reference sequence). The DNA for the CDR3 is TGTGCCAGCAGCTTAGACGACATAGAGCAGTACTTC. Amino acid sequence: CASSLDDIEQYF.

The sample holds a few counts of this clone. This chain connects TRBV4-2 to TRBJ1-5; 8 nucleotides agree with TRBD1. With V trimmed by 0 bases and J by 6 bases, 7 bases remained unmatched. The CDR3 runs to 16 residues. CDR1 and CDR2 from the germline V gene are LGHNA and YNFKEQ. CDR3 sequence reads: CASSQDTGGSGQPQHF. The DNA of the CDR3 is TGTGCCAGCAGCCAAGATACAGGGGGATCGGGTCAGCCCCAGCATTTT.

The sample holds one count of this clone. The CDR3 loop reads CASRGSSTDTQYF. CDR3 DNA: TGTGCCAGCAGGGGCAGTAGCACAGATACGCAGTATTTT. This rearrangement joins TRBV27 to TRBJ2-3; D unresolved. Trimming left V 6 bases short and J 0 bases short, with 7 bases between. The CDR3 is made up of 13 amino acids. Germline V lookup: CDR1 MNHEY, CDR2 SMNVEV (reference sequence).

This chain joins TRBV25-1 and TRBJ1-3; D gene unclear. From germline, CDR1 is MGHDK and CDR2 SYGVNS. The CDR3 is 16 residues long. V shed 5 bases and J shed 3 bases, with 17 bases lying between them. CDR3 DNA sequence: TGTGCCAGCAGTTCCCTCAGCGCAACCGATGGAAACACCATATATTTT. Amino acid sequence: CASSSLSATDGNTIYF.

The CDR3 spells CASSWGTGRGEKLFF. The CDR3 DNA reads TGTGCCAGCAGCTGGGGGACAGGGCGCGGGGAAAAACTGTTTTTT. This chain links TRBV5-5 with TRBJ1-4; 9 nucleotides align to TRBD1. The CDR3 totals 15 residues. From germline, CDR1 is SGHKS and CDR2 YYEKEE (reference sequence). Trimming at V came to 3 bases and at J to 8 bases, leaving 8 bases not matched to a gene. The full variable domain, with the rest looked up from reference TRBV5-5 and TRBJ1-4, is DAGVTQSPTHLIKTRGQQVTLRCSPISGHKSVSWYQQVLGQGPQFIFQYYEKEERGRGNFPDRFSARQFPNYSSELNVNALLLGDSALYLCASSWGTGRGEKLFFGSGTQLSVL.

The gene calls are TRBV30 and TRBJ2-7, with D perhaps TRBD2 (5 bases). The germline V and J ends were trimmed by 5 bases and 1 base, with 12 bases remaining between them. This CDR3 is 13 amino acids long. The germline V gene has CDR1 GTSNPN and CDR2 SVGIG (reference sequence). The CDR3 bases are TGTGCCTGGGAGGGCAGTGTTTCCTACGAGCAGTACTTC. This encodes CAWEGSVSYEQYF.

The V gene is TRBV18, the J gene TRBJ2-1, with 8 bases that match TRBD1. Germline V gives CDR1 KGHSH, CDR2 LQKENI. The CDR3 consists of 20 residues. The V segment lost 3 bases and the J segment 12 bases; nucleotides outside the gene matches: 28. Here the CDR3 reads CASSPSLGQGLSGTATGQFF. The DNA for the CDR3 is TGTGCCAGCTCACCCTCCCTAGGACAGGGTTTATCGGGAACGGCGACTGGGCAGTTCTTC. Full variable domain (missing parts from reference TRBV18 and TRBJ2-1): NAGVMQNPRHLVRRRGQEARLRCSPMKGHSHVYWYRQLPEEGLKFMVYLQKENIIDESGMPKERFSAEFPKEGPSILRIQQVVRGDSAAYFCASSPSLGQGLSGTATGQFFGPGTRLTVL.

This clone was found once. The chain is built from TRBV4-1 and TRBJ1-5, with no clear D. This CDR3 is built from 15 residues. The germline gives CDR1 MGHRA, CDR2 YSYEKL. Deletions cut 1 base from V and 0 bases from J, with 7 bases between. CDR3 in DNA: TGCGCCAGCAGCCAAGTCGTCGGTAGCAATCAGCCCCAGCATTTT. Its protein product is CASSQVVGSNQPQHF.